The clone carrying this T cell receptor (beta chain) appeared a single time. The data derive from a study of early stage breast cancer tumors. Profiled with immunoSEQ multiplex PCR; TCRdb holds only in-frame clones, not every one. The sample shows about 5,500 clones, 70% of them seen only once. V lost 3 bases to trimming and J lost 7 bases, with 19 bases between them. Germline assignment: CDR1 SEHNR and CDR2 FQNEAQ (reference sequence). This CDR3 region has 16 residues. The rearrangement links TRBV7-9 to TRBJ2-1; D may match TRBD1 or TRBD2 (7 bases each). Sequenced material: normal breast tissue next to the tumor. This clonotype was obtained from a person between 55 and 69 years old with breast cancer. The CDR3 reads CASSFPGGGKGNEQFF. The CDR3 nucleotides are TGTGCCAGCAGCTTCCCAGGGGGGGGCAAAGGGAATGAGCAGTTCTTC.